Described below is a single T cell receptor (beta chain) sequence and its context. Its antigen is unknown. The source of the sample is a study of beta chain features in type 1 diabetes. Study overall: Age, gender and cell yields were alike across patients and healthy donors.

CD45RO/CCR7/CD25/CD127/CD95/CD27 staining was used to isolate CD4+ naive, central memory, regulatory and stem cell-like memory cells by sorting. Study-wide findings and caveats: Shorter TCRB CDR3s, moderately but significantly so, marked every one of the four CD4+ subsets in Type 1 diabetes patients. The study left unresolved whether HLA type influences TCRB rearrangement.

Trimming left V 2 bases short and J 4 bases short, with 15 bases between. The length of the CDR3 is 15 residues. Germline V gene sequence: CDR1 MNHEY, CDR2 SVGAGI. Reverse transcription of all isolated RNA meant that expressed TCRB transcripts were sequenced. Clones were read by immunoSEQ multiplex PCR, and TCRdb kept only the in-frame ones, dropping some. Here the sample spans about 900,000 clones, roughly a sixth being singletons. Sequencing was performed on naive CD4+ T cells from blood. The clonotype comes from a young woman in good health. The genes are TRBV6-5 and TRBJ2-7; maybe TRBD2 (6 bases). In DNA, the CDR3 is TGTGCCAGCAGTTACCTAGGAGGGTTTGGGTACGAGCAGTACTTC. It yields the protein CASSYLGGFGYEQYF.